This T cell receptor beta chain was recorded in a study of T cells after yellow fever vaccination. Only a few counts were recorded for this clonotype. TCRdb re-called the 5' RACE reads with MiXCR, one entry per CDR3 protein. In the table there are roughly 120,000 distinct CDR3 sequences, 8.4% of which are singletons. Trimming cost V 3 bases and J 3 bases; bases outside gene matches: 7. The CDR3 has 14 amino acids. The V gene's germline CDR1 is DFQATT and CDR2 SNEGSKA (reference sequence). The specimen was CD8+ T cells sorted from PBMCs, collected 45 days after the yellow fever booster vaccination. The clonotype was recovered from a young man who received the YFV17D yellow fever vaccine. The rearrangement uses TRBV20-1 and TRBJ2-5; TRBD2 agrees at 7 bases. The CDR3 here is CSARAPRGEETQYF. The CDR3 region has the DNA TGCAGTGCTAGGGCCCCCCGGGGGGAAGAGACCCAGTACTTC.